The 24 T cell receptor beta chains in this list originate from one sample, sequenced in a study of cytomegalovirus exposure and HLA in healthy donors. The PCR used 60 Vbeta and 13 Jbeta primers. Sequenced by immunoSEQ multiplex PCR; TCRdb stores in-frame clones only, minus some. This sample yields over 110,000 clones, of which about 80% are seen a single time; roughly 5.6% belongs to the top ten. The sample consisted of PBMCs. Every receptor here comes from a middle-aged woman in good health and CMV-seropositive.

The chain employs TRBV30 and TRBJ1-2; 11 nucleotides line up with TRBD1. The germline CDR1 and CDR2 sequences are GTSNPN and SVGIG (reference sequence). The V segment lost 3 bases and the J segment 7 bases; nucleotides outside the gene matches: 1. This CDR3 is 12 amino acids long. The CDR3 DNA reads TGTGCCTGGAGGGACAGGGGGCCTGGCTACACCTTC. This translates into CAWRDRGPGYTF.

This clone was seen a few times. The rearrangement joins TRBV5-1 to TRBJ1-4, with 9 bases lining up with TRBD1. The germline gives CDR1 SGHRS, CDR2 YFSETQ. The CDR3 totals 14 residues. J was trimmed by 5 bases and V by 3 bases; bases with no gene match: 2. The CDR3 nucleotides read TGCGCCAGCAGCTCCGGACAGGGGAATGAAAAACTGTTTTTT. Its translation: CASSSGQGNEKLFF. Using reference TRBV5-1 and TRBJ1-4 for the parts outside the CDR3, the full variable domain is KAGVTQTPRYLIKTRGQQVTLSCSPISGHRSVSWYQQTPGQGLQFLFEYFSETQRNKGNFPGRFSGRQFSNSRSEMNVSTLELGDSALYLCASSSGQGNEKLFFGSGTQLSVL.

V gene TRBV5-1 combines with J gene TRBJ2-5; no reliable D call. Germline V lookup: CDR1 SGHRS, CDR2 YFSETQ. V was trimmed by 4 bases and J by 4 bases, leaving 11 bases between them. The CDR3 is 13 amino acids. The CDR3 loop is CASSPVPPETQYF. The CDR3, as DNA: TGCGCCAGCAGCCCGGTCCCCCCAGAGACCCAGTACTTC.

The genes are TRBV6-1 and TRBJ1-2, with 9 nucleotides matching TRBD1. Germline CDR1 reads MNHNS; CDR2 reads SASEGT. The CDR3 extends over 14 amino acids. V shed 8 bases and J 8 bases; nucleotides not matched to a gene: 12. The DNA of the CDR3 is TGTGCCAGCGTCCCGGGACAGGGTTTGAGGGGCTACACCTTC. It specifies CASVPGQGLRGYTF.

The V gene is TRBV19, the J gene TRBJ1-5; 7 nucleotides agree with TRBD1. V lost 3 bases and J lost 8; bases outside the gene matches: 13. Germline assignment: CDR1 LNHDA and CDR2 SQIVND (reference sequence). This CDR3 is built from 16 residues. CDR3: CASSISTGDVGKPQHF. The DNA for the CDR3 is TGTGCCAGTAGTATCAGTACAGGGGATGTGGGGAAGCCCCAGCATTTT. Drawing the rest from reference TRBV19 and TRBJ1-5, the complete variable domain is DGGITQSPKYLFRKEGQNVTLSCEQNLNHDAMYWYRQDPGQGLRLIYYSQIVNDFQKGDIAEGYSVSREKKESFPLTVTSAQKNPTAFYLCASSISTGDVGKPQHFGDGTRLSIL.

This clone was observed a few times. V and J are TRBV18 and TRBJ1-6; no firm D call. Germline V CDR1 and CDR2: KGHSH, LQKENI. This CDR3 is 14 amino acids long. V was clipped by 3 bases and J by 7 bases, with 10 bases between them. The CDR3 loop is CASSPVTANSPLHF. The CDR3 DNA reads as TGTGCCAGCTCACCCGTCACAGCCAATTCACCCCTCCACTTT.

V gene TRBV6-5 combines with J gene TRBJ2-1, with TRBD2 matching over 11 bases. The CDR3 length is 15 residues. V trimming: 1 base; J trimming: 9 bases; junction bases outside the gene matches: 5. Germline V gene sequence: CDR1 MNHEY, CDR2 SVGAGI. The CDR3 sequence is CASSYLAGGPGEQFF. The CDR3 DNA sequence: TGTGCCAGCAGTTACTTAGCGGGAGGGCCAGGTGAGCAGTTCTTC.

CDR3 nucleotide sequence: TGCAGCGTTGACGGGAGCCGAGAGACCCAGTACTTC. Protein product: CSVDGSRETQYF. This chain uses TRBV29-1 with TRBJ2-5; D might be TRBD2 (6 bases). The CDR3 is 12 amino acids. The germline V gene has CDR1 SQVTM and CDR2 ANQGSEA. V lost 3 bases, J lost 4 bases, and 9 bases lay in between.

Note on this clone: Other DNA sequences in the same sample also yield this CDR3. The rearrangement joins TRBV11-2 to TRBJ2-5; D remains unclear. V was trimmed by 4 bases and J by 4 bases, leaving 4 bases between them. Looked up from germline, CDR1 is SGHAT and CDR2 is FQNNGV. CDR3 length: 11 amino acids. CDR3 residues: CASSSGETQYF. The CDR3 DNA reads as TGTGCCAGCAGCTCAGGAGAGACCCAGTACTTC. Complete variable domain (other parts from reference TRBV11-2 and TRBJ2-5): EAGVAQSPRYKIIEKRQSVAFWCNPISGHATLYWYQQILGQGPKLLIQFQNNGVVDDSQLPKDRFSAERLKGVDSTLKIQPAKLEDSAVYLCASSSGETQYFGPGTRLLVL.

This clone was recorded only once. The gene calls are TRBV6-1 and TRBJ1-1, with D perhaps matching TRBD1 (5 bases). V dropped 8 bases and J dropped 4 bases, with 14 bases sitting between them. The germline V gene encodes CDR1 MNHNS and CDR2 SASEGT. The CDR3 is 13 residues long. CDR3 in amino acids: CASGAAMITEAFF. DNA of the CDR3: TGTGCCAGCGGGGCGGCGATGATCACTGAAGCTTTCTTT.

The V call is TRBV9, the J call TRBJ2-3; D is unresolved. V lost 3 bases and J lost 8, with 10 bases in between. This CDR3 region has 12 residues. In germline, CDR1 is SGDLS, CDR2 YYNGEE. The CDR3 coding sequence is TGTGCCAGCAGCGCTCTACTCGGTACGCAGTATTTT. Protein product: CASSALLGTQYF.

The genes are TRBV7-2 and TRBJ1-3, with D maybe TRBD1 (6 bases). CDR1 SGHTA and CDR2 FQGNSA come from the germline V gene. Trimming cost V 2 bases and J 0 bases, with 8 bases left between them. The CDR3 totals 15 residues. The CDR3 DNA is TGTGCCAGCAGCTTACAGGGGAGCTCTGGAAACACCATATATTTT. Residues: CASSLQGSSGNTIYF.

The chain carries TRBV11-2 and TRBJ2-2; 9 bases line up with TRBD1. In germline, CDR1 is SGHAT, CDR2 FQNNGV. Losses at the gene ends were 3 bases for V and 7 bases for J; bases not matched to a gene: 6. This CDR3 has 15 amino acids. The CDR3 loop reads CASSFTDRGSGELFF. CDR3 in DNA: TGTGCCAGCAGCTTTACGGACAGGGGAAGCGGGGAGCTGTTTTTT.

The table lists this clone with a few counts. V usage is TRBV28 and J usage is TRBJ2-2; no clear D gene. V dropped 3 bases and J dropped 2 bases, with 4 bases sitting between them. The CDR3 sequence is 13 residues long. Germline V gene sequence: CDR1 MDHEN, CDR2 SYDVKM. The CDR3 DNA follows: TGTGCCAGCAGTTTCCTCAACACCGGGGAGCTGTTTTTT. Translating gives CASSFLNTGELFF.

The V and J genes are TRBV27 and TRBJ2-1; 16 nucleotides line up with TRBD2. This CDR3 region has 18 residues. J was trimmed by 6 bases and V by 4 bases; bases with no gene match: 9. Germline lookup yields CDR1 MNHEY and CDR2 SMNVEV (reference sequence). CDR3 amino acids: CASSSGLAGGLRVNEQFF. CDR3 sequence (DNA): TGTGCCAGCAGTTCGGGACTAGCGGGAGGGCTAAGGGTCAATGAGCAGTTCTTC.

This rearrangement joins TRBV28 to TRBJ2-2; tentative D call: TRBD2 (6 bases). V was cut by 6 bases and J by 6 bases, with 26 bases left in between. This CDR3 is 18 amino acids long. Germline CDR1 is MDHEN and CDR2 is SYDVKM. CDR3 in amino acids: CASRGKDPWGTLAGELFF. DNA for the CDR3: TGTGCCAGCAGGGGGAAGGACCCTTGGGGGACTCTGGCCGGGGAGCTGTTTTTT. Supplemented by reference TRBV28 and TRBJ2-2, the full variable domain reads DVKVTQSSRYLVKRTGEKVFLECVQDMDHENMFWYRQDPGLGLRLIYFSYDVKMKEKGDIPEGYSVSREKKERFSLILESASTNQTSMYLCASRGKDPWGTLAGELFFGEGSRLTVL.

The chain couples TRBV6-1 to TRBJ2-5, with D unresolved. The assigned J gene may be wrong: the sequence end matches TRBJ2-7 better. Germline loops: CDR1 MNHNS, CDR2 SASEGT. The CDR3 extends over 14 amino acids. Here the CDR3 reads CASCLTGGSYEQYF. The CDR3 region has the DNA TGTGCCAGCTGCCTTACCGGCGGCTCCTACGAGCAGTACTTC.

The genes are TRBV28 and TRBJ1-2, with D perhaps TRBD1 (6 bases). This CDR3 comprises 15 residues. The V gene lost 2 bases and the J gene lost 7 bases, with 17 bases spanning the gap. In germline, CDR1 is MDHEN, CDR2 SYDVKM. This CDR3 reads CASSLRLKGVGGYTF. CDR3 DNA sequence: TGTGCCAGCAGTTTACGACTCAAGGGGGTTGGTGGCTACACCTTC.

On this clone: The sample contains more than one DNA sequence encoding this CDR3. The CDR3 here is CSALSSYEQYF. The CDR3 DNA follows: TGCAGTGCTCTGAGCTCCTACGAGCAGTACTTC. The gene calls are TRBV20-1 and TRBJ2-7; no reliable D call. V lost 5 bases and J 0 bases, leaving 5 bases between the germline ends. The germline CDR1 and CDR2 sequences are DFQATT and SNEGSKA (reference sequence). CDR3 length: 11 residues.

The V gene is TRBV18, the J gene TRBJ1-5; D remains ambiguous. Deletions cut 5 bases from V and 4 bases from J, with 9 bases between. CDR3 length: 13 residues. Germline V gene sequence: CDR1 KGHSH, CDR2 LQKENI. CDR3 amino acids: CASSEGENQPQHF. CDR3 nucleotides: TGTGCCAGCTCAGAGGGAGAGAATCAGCCCCAGCATTTT.

The chain has TRBV11-3 and TRBJ2-3; TRBD2 is a possible D gene (6 bases). The CDR3 runs to 15 residues. Trimming shortened V by 5 bases and J by 3 bases, and 15 bases separated the two germline ends. From germline, CDR1 is SGHNT and CDR2 YENEEA. The CDR3 is CASSKKEGRTDTQYF. The DNA of the CDR3 is TGTGCCAGCAGCAAGAAGGAGGGCCGTACAGATACGCAGTATTTT.

This sequence joins TRBV6-4 and TRBJ2-1, with D uncertain. V lost 6 bases and J 1 base, leaving 10 bases between the germline ends. In germline, CDR1 is MRHNA, CDR2 SNTAGT. The CDR3 loop spans 14 amino acids. The CDR3: CASSLDGSYNEQFF. Here the CDR3 DNA reads TGTGCCAGCAGCCTTGACGGGTCCTACAATGAGCAGTTCTTC.

The chain is built from TRBV29-1 and TRBJ2-1; 9 bases match TRBD1. J lost 4 bases, V lost 7 bases, and 5 bases had no gene match. The CDR3 covers 13 residues. Germline V CDR1 and CDR2: SQVTM, ANQGSEA. The CDR3 reads CSGLGTGYNEQFF. CDR3 sequence (DNA): TGCAGCGGCCTAGGGACAGGGTACAATGAGCAGTTCTTC.

This sequence joins TRBV28 and TRBJ1-2; no definite D call. This CDR3 contains 15 residues. The germline V gene encodes CDR1 MDHEN and CDR2 SYDVKM. Deletions cut 0 bases from V and 0 bases from J, with 8 bases between. The CDR3 is CASSLWAGSNYGYTF. The CDR3, as DNA: TGTGCCAGCAGTTTATGGGCAGGCTCTAACTATGGCTACACCTTC.